Each of the 21 T cell receptor beta chains below was sequenced from the same sample in a study of persistence of HIV-infected CD4 T cells. Cells were stimulated with CMV-infected fibroblast lysates at 10 ug/mL. Sorted nonresponding memory CD4+ T cells were CD40L-negative, CD69-negative, CD45RO-high. Their antigens are not known. This was the immunoSEQ version 4 assay in survey mode. Assay used: immunoSEQ multiplex PCR; TCRdb lists only in-frame clones, some missing. The sample lists 37,000 or so clones; more than 70% were seen once. The sequencing here drew on CD4+ T cells sorted from PBMCs after roughly 19-hour stimulation, taken from a patient who received antiretroviral therapy. These receptors all stem from an adult man with HIV who was CMV-seropositive.

The chain joins TRBV6-5 to TRBJ1-6; D might be TRBD1 (5 bases). The CDR3 loop spans 15 amino acids. The germline V gene has CDR1 MNHEY and CDR2 SVGAGI. V lost 6 bases to trimming and J lost 10 bases, with 19 bases between them. Written as DNA, the CDR3 is TGTGCCAGCAGCCAGAGTGGGGCGGTGGGGTCACCCCTCCACTTT. Translated, it gives CASSQSGAVGSPLHF.

The J gene is TRBJ2-7, the V gene TRBV7-2; 7 bases align to TRBD2. The ends lost 3 bases at V and 2 bases at J; junction bases unmatched: 13. Germline V gene data show CDR1 as SGHTA and CDR2 as FQGNSA. This CDR3 is 17 amino acids long. The CDR3 DNA sequence: TGTGCCAGCAGCTTGACCGTACCGGCGGGGGTCACCTACGAGCAGTACTTC. Translated: CASSLTVPAGVTYEQYF.

The genes are TRBV14 and TRBJ2-1, with TRBD2 matching over 15 bases. The trim removed 8 bases at V and 12 bases at J, leaving 5 bases unmatched. This CDR3 has 13 residues. Germline V CDR1 and CDR2: SGHDN, FVKESK. The CDR3 is CASRGTSGGRQFF. CDR3 nucleotide sequence: TGTGCCAGCCGGGGGACTAGCGGGGGGAGGCAGTTCTTC.

The chain combines TRBV11-3 with TRBJ2-3; D is possibly TRBD1 (6 bases). Deletions cut 3 bases from V and 3 bases from J, with 7 bases between. CDR1 and CDR2 (germline): SGHNT, YENEEA. There are 13 residues in the CDR3. CDR3 region: CASSFQGTDTQYF. The CDR3 region has the DNA TGTGCCAGCAGCTTCCAGGGGACAGATACGCAGTATTTT.

The genes are TRBV7-8 and TRBJ1-4; D possibly corresponds to TRBD1 (6 bases). Trimming shortened V by 0 bases and J by 2 bases, and 10 bases separated the two germline ends. CDR1 SGHVS and CDR2 FQNEAQ come from the germline V gene. There are 16 residues in the CDR3. CDR3 sequence reads: CASSLALGGTNEKLFF. The CDR3 region has the DNA TGTGCCAGCAGCTTAGCTCTAGGGGGGACTAATGAAAAACTGTTTTTT.

CDR3 nucleotide sequence: TGTGCCAGCAGCTTAGGAGGGGGAAGGGATCAGCCCCAGCATTTT. It codes for CASSLGGGRDQPQHF. The chain is built from TRBV7-6 and TRBJ1-5; possibly TRBD1 for D (6 bases). CDR1 and CDR2 (germline): SGHVS, FNYEAQ. V lost 1 base, J lost 5 bases, and 12 bases lay in between. This CDR3 is built from 15 residues. Combining the CDR3 with reference TRBV7-6 and TRBJ1-5 gives the whole variable domain GAGVSQSPRYKVTKRGQDVALRCDPISGHVSLYWYRQALGQGPEFLTYFNYEAQQDKSGLPNDRFSAERPEGSISTLTIQRTEQRDSAMYRCASSLGGGRDQPQHFGDGTRLSIL.

The V gene is TRBV5-6, the J gene TRBJ1-1; D is uncertain. Germline CDR1 and CDR2: SGHDT and YYEEEE. The CDR3 spans 13 residues. The V gene lost 6 bases and the J gene lost 2 bases, with 11 bases spanning the gap. The CDR3 region has the DNA TGTGCCAGCACCAGACAAACAAACACTGAAGCTTTCTTT. This codes for CASTRQTNTEAFF.

The sample holds a few counts of this clone. The chain recombines TRBV19 with TRBJ1-1; 8 nucleotides align to TRBD1. J gave up 3 bases and V 9 bases, and 9 bases lay outside the gene matches. The CDR3 spans 14 residues. CDR1 and CDR2 (germline): LNHDA, SQIVND (reference sequence). CDR3 bases: TGTGCCAGCACCGGGACAGGTTATTACACTGAAGCTTTCTTT. As protein: CASTGTGYYTEAFF.

The chain employs TRBV7-2 and TRBJ1-2, with D unresolved. V lost 0 bases and J lost 3, with 11 bases in between. CDR3 length: 15 amino acids. The germline V gene has CDR1 SGHTA and CDR2 FQGNSA. CDR3: CASSLAFGSHYGYTF. CDR3 bases: TGTGCCAGCAGCTTAGCGTTCGGCAGCCACTATGGCTACACCTTC.

The V gene is TRBV7-3, the J gene TRBJ1-1; no clear D gene. Trimming removed 1 base at V and 3 bases at J, with 9 bases between. Germline V gene sequence: CDR1 SGHTA, CDR2 FQGTGA. The CDR3 loop spans 14 amino acids. The CDR3 bases are TGTGCCAGCAGCTTAAGTCCGTGGGACACTGAAGCTTTCTTT. It is translated as CASSLSPWDTEAFF. Full variable domain (missing parts from reference TRBV7-3 and TRBJ1-1): GAGVSQTPSNKVTEKGKYVELRCDPISGHTALYWYRQSLGQGPEFLIYFQGTGAADDSGLPNDRFFAVRPEGSVSTLKIQRTERGDSAVYLCASSLSPWDTEAFFGQGTRLTVV.

The genes are TRBV24-1 and TRBJ2-2; D is uncertain. V was clipped by 5 bases and J by 0 bases, with 3 bases between them. This CDR3 is 13 amino acids long. Germline CDR1 is KGHDR and CDR2 is SFDVKD. The CDR3 DNA follows: TGTGCCACCAGTGGATCGAACACCGGGGAGCTGTTTTTT. It specifies CATSGSNTGELFF.

The chain uses TRBV5-1 and TRBJ2-3; 8 positions match TRBD2. The V and J ends lost 3 bases and 2 bases, in that order; junction bases with no gene match: 5. Germline CDR1 reads SGHRS; CDR2 reads YFSETQ. This CDR3 region has 15 residues. CDR3 DNA sequence: TGCGCCAGCAGCTCCAGTAGCGGGGCCACAGATACGCAGTATTTT. This codes for CASSSSSGATDTQYF.

This clone was observed a few times. This chain links TRBV6-1 with TRBJ2-3; 8 bases align to TRBD2. This CDR3 is 17 amino acids long. The germline CDR1 and CDR2 sequences are MNHNS and SASEGT. V gave up 2 bases and J gave up 4 bases; unmatched junction bases: 11. This CDR3 reads CASSEQSRSGGSDTQYF. The CDR3 nucleotides are TGTGCCAGCAGTGAACAATCTAGGAGCGGGGGCTCAGATACGCAGTATTTT.

This clone was detected only once. This sequence joins TRBV7-3 and TRBJ1-1; perhaps TRBD1 as D (5 bases). This CDR3 is built from 14 residues. V dropped 2 bases and J dropped 1 base, with 8 bases sitting between them. Per the germline V gene, CDR1 is SGHTA and CDR2 is FQGTGA. CDR3 protein: CASSLGGGNTEAFF. The DNA of the CDR3 is TGTGCCAGCAGCTTAGGGGGAGGGAACACTGAAGCTTTCTTT.

The chain links TRBV5-1 to TRBJ2-2; TRBD1 matches 8 bases. Looked up from germline, CDR1 is SGHRS and CDR2 is YFSETQ. V lost 4 bases and J lost 1; bases outside the gene matches: 6. CDR3 length equals 16 residues. This CDR3 is CASSQTGALNTGELFF. The DNA of the CDR3 is TGCGCCAGCAGCCAGACAGGGGCGTTGAACACCGGGGAGCTGTTTTTT.

V gene TRBV7-9 combines with J gene TRBJ1-6; D is unresolved. V lost 5 bases, J lost 7 bases, and 12 bases lay in between. Germline V gene data show CDR1 as SEHNR and CDR2 as FQNEAQ (reference sequence). The CDR3 runs 14 residues. The CDR3 spells CASSVDGRNSPLHF. The CDR3 nucleotides are TGTGCCAGCAGCGTTGACGGCCGGAATTCACCCCTCCACTTT.

The chain joins TRBV9 to TRBJ1-6; D remains unclear. This CDR3 has 16 amino acids. The V end was cut by 1 base, the J end by 7 bases, with 15 bases between. CDR1 SGDLS and CDR2 YYNGEE come from the germline V gene. CDR3 protein: CASSVSPTLGNSPLHF. The CDR3 nucleotides are TGTGCCAGCAGCGTATCCCCGACATTGGGAAATTCACCCCTCCACTTT.

The chain couples TRBV5-1 to TRBJ1-1; weak D call: TRBD1 (5 bases). The CDR3 is 15 residues long. The ends were cut back, 1 base at V and 0 bases at J, with 10 bases in the middle. Germline V gives CDR1 SGHRS, CDR2 YFSETQ. This CDR3 reads CASSLSGQMNTEAFF. Written as DNA, the CDR3 is TGCGCCAGCAGCTTGTCAGGACAAATGAACACTGAAGCTTTCTTT.

J is TRBJ2-2 and V is TRBV6-5, with TRBD1 matching 8 bases. The CDR3 runs to 15 residues. Germline trimming cut 5 bases from V and 5 bases from J; bases unmatched to any gene: 7. Germline CDR1 and CDR2: MNHEY and SVGAGI. This CDR3 is CASSLRTGRTGELFF. For the CDR3, the DNA is TGTGCCAGCAGTCTAAGGACAGGGAGAACCGGGGAGCTGTTTTTT.

This clone has just one count. The chain joins TRBV6-1 to TRBJ1-2, with D hard to call. Trimming removed 2 bases at V and 0 bases at J, with 7 bases between. The CDR3 sequence is 14 residues long. Germline lookup yields CDR1 MNHNS and CDR2 SASEGT. The CDR3 loop is CASSEQEPNYGYTF. The DNA for the CDR3 is TGTGCCAGCAGTGAACAGGAACCTAACTATGGCTACACCTTC.

The chain has TRBV7-2 and TRBJ2-3; weak D call: TRBD2 (5 bases). Trimming removed 1 base at V and 4 bases at J, with 12 bases between. Germline CDR1 and CDR2: SGHTA and FQGNSA. The CDR3 runs 15 residues. CDR3 in amino acids: CASSLDGSASDTQYF. CDR3 coding DNA: TGTGCCAGCAGCTTAGACGGTAGCGCTTCAGATACGCAGTATTTT.